The rows below give T cell receptor beta chains drawn from one sample of a study of cytomegalovirus exposure and HLA in healthy donors. Clones were read by immunoSEQ multiplex PCR, and TCRdb kept only the in-frame ones, dropping some. The sample has 170,000 or so clones, over 75% seen once; the top ten hold approximately 0.51%. Sequencing was performed on PBMCs. These receptors came from a woman aged 45-65 years in good health and CMV-seronegative. Each CDR3 is given with its conserved first and last residue. The order of the fields is clone size, J gene, V gene, D gene, CDR3 protein, CDR3 DNA. A D gene is named only where the DNA matches it firmly. The size field is filled for only some rows; it gives once, few, many or a size class.

clone size: NA; J gene: TRBJ1-2; V gene: TRBV29-1; D gene: TRBD1; CDR3 protein: CSDIQGAPNYGYTF; CDR3 DNA: TGCAGCGACATACAGGGGGCGCCTAACTATGGCTACACCTTC
clone size: NA; J gene: TRBJ2-7; V gene: TRBV6-1; D gene: TRBD1; CDR3 protein: CASIGQGSYEQYF; CDR3 DNA: TGTGCCAGCATCGGACAGGGAAGCTACGAGCAGTACTTC
clone size: NA; J gene: TRBJ2-7; V gene: TRBV10-3; D gene: TRBD1; CDR3 protein: CAISVSGQRSYEQYF; CDR3 DNA: TGTGCCATCAGTGTTTCGGGACAGAGGTCCTACGAGCAGTACTTC
clone size: few; J gene: TRBJ1-5; V gene: TRBV19; D gene: NA; CDR3 protein: CASSRGPTAGPLQPQHF; CDR3 DNA: TGTGCCAGTAGCAGGGGACCCACAGCCGGCCCGCTTCAGCCCCAGCATTTT
clone size: once; J gene: TRBJ1-1; V gene: TRBV28; D gene: NA; CDR3 protein: CASSRQPGGTEAFF; CDR3 DNA: TGTGCCAGCAGCCGACAGCCCGGTGGGACTGAAGCTTTCTTT
clone size: NA; J gene: TRBJ1-2; V gene: TRBV5-1; D gene: TRBD1; CDR3 protein: CASSLGTGSYGYTF; CDR3 DNA: TGCGCCAGCAGCTTGGGGACAGGGAGCTATGGCTACACCTTC
clone size: NA; J gene: TRBJ1-2; V gene: TRBV6-1; D gene: NA; CDR3 protein: CASSEERKGHATF; CDR3 DNA: TGTGCCAGCAGTGAGGAGAGGAAAGGTCATGCTACCTTC
clone size: NA; J gene: TRBJ2-5; V gene: TRBV6-5; D gene: TRBD1; CDR3 protein: CATRQGDETQYF; CDR3 DNA: TGTGCCACCAGACAGGGTGACGAGACCCAGTACTTC
clone size: NA; J gene: TRBJ2-1; V gene: TRBV27; D gene: TRBD2; CDR3 protein: CASSLSGTSGGSQQFF; CDR3 DNA: TGTGCCAGCAGTTTATCCGGGACTAGCGGGGGTTCGCAGCAGTTCTTC
clone size: NA; J gene: TRBJ2-5; V gene: TRBV5-6; D gene: TRBD2; CDR3 protein: CASSSLAGGPGTQYF; CDR3 DNA: TGTGCCAGCAGCTCGTTAGCGGGGGGGCCTGGGACCCAGTACTTC
clone size: NA; J gene: TRBJ2-7; V gene: TRBV2; D gene: TRBD2; CDR3 protein: CASSKLAGGSSEQYF; CDR3 DNA: TGTGCCAGCAGTAAACTAGCGGGAGGATCGAGTGAGCAGTACTTC
clone size: NA; J gene: TRBJ1-5; V gene: TRBV18; D gene: NA; CDR3 protein: CASSLTGGGEQPQHF; CDR3 DNA: TGTGCCAGCTCACTAACCGGGGGAGGGGAGCAGCCCCAGCATTTT
clone size: NA; J gene: TRBJ2-1; V gene: TRBV27; D gene: NA; CDR3 protein: CASSLSLSGDNEQFF; CDR3 DNA: TGTGCCAGCAGTTTATCGCTTAGCGGCGACAATGAGCAGTTCTTC
clone size: NA; J gene: TRBJ2-2; V gene: TRBV7-7; D gene: NA; CDR3 protein: CASSRSNVGELFF; CDR3 DNA: TGTGCCAGCAGCCGTAGCAACGTAGGGGAGCTGTTTTTT
clone size: NA; J gene: TRBJ1-4; V gene: TRBV4-3; D gene: TRBD1; CDR3 protein: CASSPTRQGAGKLFF; CDR3 DNA: TGCGCCAGCAGCCCAACGAGACAGGGGGCGGGAAAACTGTTTTTT
clone size: NA; J gene: TRBJ2-1; V gene: TRBV27; D gene: NA; CDR3 protein: CASTRNNEQFF; CDR3 DNA: TGTGCCAGCACCAGGAACAATGAGCAGTTCTTC
clone size: NA; J gene: TRBJ1-2; V gene: TRBV6-5; D gene: NA; CDR3 protein: CASSESEWGYTF; CDR3 DNA: TGTGCCAGCAGTGAGTCTGAGTGGGGCTACACCTTC
clone size: NA; J gene: TRBJ2-3; V gene: TRBV7-9; D gene: NA; CDR3 protein: CASSLGSGDTQYF; CDR3 DNA: TGTGCCAGCAGCCTGGGGAGCGGGGATACGCAGTATTTT
clone size: NA; J gene: TRBJ2-1; V gene: TRBV7-2; D gene: TRBD2; CDR3 protein: CASSFPVVSGRSIYNEQFF; CDR3 DNA: TGTGCCAGCAGCTTTCCTGTTGTTAGCGGGAGATCCATTTACAATGAGCAGTTCTTC
clone size: NA; J gene: TRBJ2-1; V gene: TRBV29-1; D gene: TRBD1; CDR3 protein: CRDRVFPEQFF; CDR3 DNA: TGCCGGGACAGGGTGTTTCCTGAGCAGTTCTTC
clone size: NA; J gene: TRBJ2-7; V gene: TRBV28; D gene: NA; CDR3 protein: CASSLTHSEQYF; CDR3 DNA: TGTGCCAGCAGTTTAACCCACAGCGAGCAGTACTTC
clone size: few; J gene: TRBJ1-5; V gene: TRBV15; D gene: NA; CDR3 protein: CATSSRRTGQPQHF; CDR3 DNA: TGTGCCACCAGCAGCCGGCGGACGGGGCAGCCCCAGCATTTT
clone size: NA; J gene: TRBJ2-2; V gene: TRBV21-1; D gene: NA; CDR3 protein: CASVVGRCETGELFF; CDR3 DNA: TGTGCCAGCGTCGTCGGGAGATGTGAGACCGGGGAGCTGTTTTTT
clone size: NA; J gene: TRBJ2-5; V gene: TRBV9; D gene: NA; CDR3 protein: CASSNGQQETQYF; CDR3 DNA: TGTGCCAGCAGTAATGGACAGCAAGAGACCCAGTACTTC
clone size: few; J gene: TRBJ1-4; V gene: TRBV28; D gene: NA; CDR3 protein: CASRSRGGEKLFF; CDR3 DNA: TGTGCCAGCAGATCCAGGGGTGGGGAAAAACTGTTTTTT
clone size: few; J gene: TRBJ1-2; V gene: TRBV7-2; D gene: NA; CDR3 protein: CASSPDTYYGYTF; CDR3 DNA: TGTGCCAGCAGCCCGGACACCTACTATGGCTACACCTTC
clone size: NA; J gene: TRBJ2-2; V gene: TRBV2; D gene: NA; CDR3 protein: CASSARESITGELFF; CDR3 DNA: TGTGCCAGCAGTGCCAGGGAAAGTATCACCGGGGAGCTGTTTTTT
clone size: NA; J gene: TRBJ2-7; V gene: TRBV5-1; D gene: TRBD2; CDR3 protein: CASSLEATSLGEQYF; CDR3 DNA: TGCGCCAGCAGCTTGGAGGCGACTAGCCTAGGCGAGCAGTACTTC
clone size: NA; J gene: TRBJ2-1; V gene: TRBV7-8; D gene: TRBD2; CDR3 protein: CASSLASGGANEQFF; CDR3 DNA: TGTGCCAGCAGCTTAGCGAGCGGGGGGGCAAATGAGCAGTTCTTC
clone size: NA; J gene: TRBJ2-3; V gene: TRBV27; D gene: NA; CDR3 protein: CASSLRIQSTGDTQYF; CDR3 DNA: TGTGCCAGCAGTTTACGAATCCAATCTACAGGGGATACGCAGTATTTT
clone size: NA; J gene: TRBJ2-1; V gene: TRBV11-3; D gene: NA; CDR3 protein: CASSLVDGNEQFF; CDR3 DNA: TGTGCCAGCAGCTTAGTAGACGGGAATGAGCAGTTCTTC
clone size: NA; J gene: TRBJ2-7; V gene: TRBV2; D gene: NA; CDR3 protein: CATLRSRDSYEQYF; CDR3 DNA: TGTGCCACCCTTAGGAGCAGGGACTCCTACGAGCAGTACTTC
clone size: NA; J gene: TRBJ2-6; V gene: TRBV7-3; D gene: TRBD1; CDR3 protein: CASSLRDRGSGANVLTF; CDR3 DNA: TGTGCCAGCAGCTTAAGAGACAGGGGCTCTGGGGCCAACGTCCTGACTTTC
clone size: NA; J gene: TRBJ2-7; V gene: TRBV27; D gene: TRBD1; CDR3 protein: CASSIKGGTGGHEQYF; CDR3 DNA: TGTGCCAGCAGTATAAAGGGGGGAACAGGGGGCCACGAGCAGTACTTC
clone size: NA; J gene: TRBJ2-3; V gene: TRBV28; D gene: TRBD1; CDR3 protein: CASRSGTAGADTQYF; CDR3 DNA: TGTGCCAGCAGATCCGGGACAGCAGGGGCAGATACGCAGTATTTT
clone size: NA; J gene: TRBJ2-1; V gene: TRBV10-3; D gene: TRBD2; CDR3 protein: CAITSAEVSGSQFF; CDR3 DNA: TGTGCCATCACCTCGGCTGAGGTTAGCGGGAGTCAGTTCTTC
clone size: NA; J gene: TRBJ1-5; V gene: TRBV18; D gene: TRBD1; CDR3 protein: CASSPGQGIGVGPQHF; CDR3 DNA: TGTGCCAGCTCACCAGGACAGGGGATCGGGGTTGGGCCCCAGCATTTT
clone size: NA; J gene: TRBJ2-2; V gene: TRBV7-3; D gene: NA; CDR3 protein: CASSLRASTNTGELFF; CDR3 DNA: TGTGCCAGCAGCTTAAGGGCCAGCACTAACACCGGGGAGCTGTTTTTT
clone size: NA; J gene: TRBJ2-7; V gene: TRBV29-1; D gene: TRBD2; CDR3 protein: CSGGGGYEQYF; CDR3 DNA: TGCAGCGGCGGGGGTGGCTACGAGCAGTACTTC
clone size: NA; J gene: TRBJ2-7; V gene: TRBV9; D gene: NA; CDR3 protein: CASSVRGRATNEQYF; CDR3 DNA: TGTGCCAGCAGCGTTAGGGGGAGGGCCACGAACGAGCAGTACTTC
clone size: NA; J gene: TRBJ1-5; V gene: TRBV6-4; D gene: NA; CDR3 protein: CASSQGGNQPQHF; CDR3 DNA: TGTGCCAGCTCACAGGGTGGTAATCAGCCCCAGCATTTT
clone size: few; J gene: TRBJ1-2; V gene: TRBV18; D gene: NA; CDR3 protein: CASSPGDSNYGYTF; CDR3 DNA: TGTGCCAGCTCACCTGGAGACAGCAACTATGGCTACACCTTC
clone size: NA; J gene: TRBJ1-1; V gene: TRBV9; D gene: NA; CDR3 protein: CASSVAQTGTEAFF; CDR3 DNA: TGTGCCAGCAGCGTAGCCCAGACGGGGACTGAAGCTTTCTTT
clone size: NA; J gene: TRBJ2-7; V gene: TRBV7-9; D gene: NA; CDR3 protein: CASSPSLSYEQYF; CDR3 DNA: TGTGCCAGCAGCCCGTCTCTTTCCTACGAGCAGTACTTC
clone size: NA; J gene: TRBJ2-2; V gene: TRBV27; D gene: NA; CDR3 protein: CASSYSIREGNTGELFF; CDR3 DNA: TGTGCCAGCAGTTACTCCATCAGGGAAGGGAACACCGGGGAGCTGTTTTTT